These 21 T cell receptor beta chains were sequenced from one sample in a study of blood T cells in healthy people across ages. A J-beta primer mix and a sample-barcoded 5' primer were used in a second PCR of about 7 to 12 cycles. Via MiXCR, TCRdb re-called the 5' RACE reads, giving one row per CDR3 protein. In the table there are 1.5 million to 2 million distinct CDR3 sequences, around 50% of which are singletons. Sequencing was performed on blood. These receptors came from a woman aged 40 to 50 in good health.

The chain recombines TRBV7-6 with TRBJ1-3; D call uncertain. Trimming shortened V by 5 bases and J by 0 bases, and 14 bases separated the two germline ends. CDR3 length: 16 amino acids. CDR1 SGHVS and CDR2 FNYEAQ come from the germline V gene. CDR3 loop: CASSPFVGSSGNTIYF. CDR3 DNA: TGTGCCAGCAGCCCGTTTGTGGGGAGCTCTGGAAACACCATATATTTT.

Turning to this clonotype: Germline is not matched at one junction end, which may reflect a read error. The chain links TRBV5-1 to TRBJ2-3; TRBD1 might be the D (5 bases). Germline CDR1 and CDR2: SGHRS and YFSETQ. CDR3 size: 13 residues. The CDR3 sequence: CASSDQGTDTQYF. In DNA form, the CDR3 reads TGTGCCAGCAGCGATCAGGGAACAGATACGCAGTATTTT.

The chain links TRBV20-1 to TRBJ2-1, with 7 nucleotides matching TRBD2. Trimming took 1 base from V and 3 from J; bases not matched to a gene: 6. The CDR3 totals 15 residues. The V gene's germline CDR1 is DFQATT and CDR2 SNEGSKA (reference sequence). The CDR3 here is CSARGDGGSYNEQFF. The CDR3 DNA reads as TGCAGTGCTAGAGGGGATGGCGGGAGCTACAATGAGCAGTTCTTC.

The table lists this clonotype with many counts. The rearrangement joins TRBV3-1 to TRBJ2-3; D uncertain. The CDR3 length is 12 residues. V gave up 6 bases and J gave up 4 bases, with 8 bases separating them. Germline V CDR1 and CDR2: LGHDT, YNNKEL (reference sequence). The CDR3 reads CASSSLSDTQYF. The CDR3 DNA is TGTGCCAGCAGTTCCCTATCAGATACGCAGTATTTT.

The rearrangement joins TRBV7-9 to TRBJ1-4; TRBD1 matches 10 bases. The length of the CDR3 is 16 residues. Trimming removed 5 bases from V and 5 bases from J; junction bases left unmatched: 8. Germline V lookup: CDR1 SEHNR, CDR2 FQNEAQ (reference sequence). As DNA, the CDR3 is TGTGCCAGCAGCCCAGGGACAGGGGTCCTAAATGAAAAACTGTTTTTT. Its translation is CASSPGTGVLNEKLFF.

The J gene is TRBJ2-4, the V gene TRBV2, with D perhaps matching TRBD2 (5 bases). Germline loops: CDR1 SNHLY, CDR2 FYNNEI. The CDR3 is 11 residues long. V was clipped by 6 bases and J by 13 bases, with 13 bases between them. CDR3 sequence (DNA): TGTGCCAGCAGAAAGGAGGAAGAGCAGTACTTC. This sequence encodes CASRKEEEQYF.

CDR3 protein: CASSEEAGGRNNEQFF. The CDR3 DNA follows: TGTGCCAGCAGCGAGGAAGCGGGGGGGAGAAACAATGAGCAGTTCTTC. V gene TRBV11-1 combines with J gene TRBJ2-1; 10 nucleotides match TRBD2. V shed 5 bases, J shed 5 bases, and the junction held 9 bases outside the gene matches. The CDR3 is made up of 16 amino acids. Germline assignment: CDR1 SGHAT and CDR2 FQDESV (reference sequence). Complete variable domain (other parts from reference TRBV11-1 and TRBJ2-1): EAEVAQSPRYKITEKSQAVAFWCDPISGHATLYWYRQILGQGPELLVQFQDESVVDDSQLPKDRFSAERLKGVDSTLKIQPAELGDSAMYLCASSEEAGGRNNEQFFGPGTRLTVL.

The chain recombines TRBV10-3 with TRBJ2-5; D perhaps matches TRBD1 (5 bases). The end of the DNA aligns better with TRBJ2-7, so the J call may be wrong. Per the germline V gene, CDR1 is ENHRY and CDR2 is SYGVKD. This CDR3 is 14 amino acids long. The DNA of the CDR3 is TGTGCCATCAGTGAGACCCTGGGGCCCTACGAGCAGTACTTC. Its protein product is CAISETLGPYEQYF.

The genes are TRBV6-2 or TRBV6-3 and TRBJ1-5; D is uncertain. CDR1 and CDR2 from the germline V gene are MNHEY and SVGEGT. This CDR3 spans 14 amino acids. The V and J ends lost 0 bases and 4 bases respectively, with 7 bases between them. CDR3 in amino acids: CASSYSAENQPQHF. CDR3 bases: TGTGCCAGCAGTTACTCCGCAGAGAATCAGCCCCAGCATTTT.

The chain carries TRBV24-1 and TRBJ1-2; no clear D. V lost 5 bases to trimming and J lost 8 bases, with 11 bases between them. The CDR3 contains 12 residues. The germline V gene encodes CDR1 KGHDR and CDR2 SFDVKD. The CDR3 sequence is CATSGGLGGYTF. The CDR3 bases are TGTGCCACCAGTGGCGGGTTGGGCGGCTACACCTTC.

CDR3 region: CASTQSTGFYEQYF. The DNA of the CDR3 is TGTGCCAGCACTCAATCGACAGGCTTCTACGAGCAGTACTTC. This chain joins TRBV12-3 or TRBV12-4 and TRBJ2-7; tentative D call: TRBD1 (6 bases). V dropped 7 bases and J dropped 3 bases, with 16 bases sitting between them. This CDR3 is 14 amino acids long.

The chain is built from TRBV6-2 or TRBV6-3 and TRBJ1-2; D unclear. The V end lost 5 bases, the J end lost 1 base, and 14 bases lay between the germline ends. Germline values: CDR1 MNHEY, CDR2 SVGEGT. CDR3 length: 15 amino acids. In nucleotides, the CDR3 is TGTGCCAGCAGTCCCTGGGGAGGCAATAACTATGGCTACACCTTC. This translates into CASSPWGGNNYGYTF.

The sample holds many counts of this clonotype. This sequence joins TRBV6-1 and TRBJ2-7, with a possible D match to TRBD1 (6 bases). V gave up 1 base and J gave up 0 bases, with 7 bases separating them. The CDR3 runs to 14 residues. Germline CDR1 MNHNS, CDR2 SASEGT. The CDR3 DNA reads TGTGCCAGCAGTGAAGGGGGACACTCCTACGAGCAGTACTTC. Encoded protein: CASSEGGHSYEQYF.

DNA for the CDR3: TGCAGTGCTAGAGAATCGACAGGACCCTTTACGCAGTATTTT. Amino acid sequence: CSARESTGPFTQYF. V and J are TRBV20-1 and TRBJ2-3; D is possibly TRBD1 (6 bases). Trimming removed 0 bases at V and 8 bases at J, with 15 bases between. The CDR3 loop spans 14 amino acids. Looked up from germline, CDR1 is DFQATT and CDR2 is SNEGSKA (reference sequence).

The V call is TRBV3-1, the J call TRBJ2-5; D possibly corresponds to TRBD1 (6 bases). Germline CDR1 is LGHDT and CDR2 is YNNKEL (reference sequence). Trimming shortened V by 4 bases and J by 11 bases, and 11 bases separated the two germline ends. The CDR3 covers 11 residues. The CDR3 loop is CASSRGTKQYF. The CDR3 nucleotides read TGTGCCAGCAGCCGTGGGACAAAGCAGTACTTC.

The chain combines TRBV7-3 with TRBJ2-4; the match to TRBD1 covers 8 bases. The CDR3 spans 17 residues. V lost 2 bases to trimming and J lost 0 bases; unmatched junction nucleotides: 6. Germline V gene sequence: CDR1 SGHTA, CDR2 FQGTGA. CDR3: CASSLAGTGKAKNIQYF. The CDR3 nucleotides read TGTGCCAGCAGCTTAGCGGGGACAGGAAAAGCCAAAAACATTCAGTACTTC.

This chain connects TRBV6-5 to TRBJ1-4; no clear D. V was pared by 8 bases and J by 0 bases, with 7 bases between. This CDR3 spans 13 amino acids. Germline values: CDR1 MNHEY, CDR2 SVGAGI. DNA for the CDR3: TGTGCCAGCGAAATTGCAACTAATGAAAAACTGTTTTTT. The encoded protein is CASEIATNEKLFF.

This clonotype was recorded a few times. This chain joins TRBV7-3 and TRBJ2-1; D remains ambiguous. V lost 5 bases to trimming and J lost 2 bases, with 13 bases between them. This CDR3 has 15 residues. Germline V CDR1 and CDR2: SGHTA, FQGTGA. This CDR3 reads CASSPNRSPYNEQFF. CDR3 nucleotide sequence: TGTGCCAGCAGCCCCAACCGTTCTCCCTACAATGAGCAGTTCTTC.

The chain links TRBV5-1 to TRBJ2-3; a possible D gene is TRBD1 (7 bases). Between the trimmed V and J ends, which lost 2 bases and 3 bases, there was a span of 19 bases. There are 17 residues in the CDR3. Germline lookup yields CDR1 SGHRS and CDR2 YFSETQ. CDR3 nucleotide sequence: TGCGCCAGCAGCTTAGGAGGGGGCGCTTCGAAAACAGATACGCAGTATTTT. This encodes CASSLGGGASKTDTQYF. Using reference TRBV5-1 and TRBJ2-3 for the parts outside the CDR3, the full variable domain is KAGVTQTPRYLIKTRGQQVTLSCSPISGHRSVSWYQQTPGQGLQFLFEYFSETQRNKGNFPGRFSGRQFSNSRSEMNVSTLELGDSALYLCASSLGGGASKTDTQYFGPGTRLTVL.

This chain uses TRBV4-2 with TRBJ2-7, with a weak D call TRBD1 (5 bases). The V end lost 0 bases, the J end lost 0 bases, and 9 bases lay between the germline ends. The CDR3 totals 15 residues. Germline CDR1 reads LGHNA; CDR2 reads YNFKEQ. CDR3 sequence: CASSQEEDSSYEQYF. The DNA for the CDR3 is TGTGCCAGCAGCCAAGAGGAAGACAGCTCCTACGAGCAGTACTTC.

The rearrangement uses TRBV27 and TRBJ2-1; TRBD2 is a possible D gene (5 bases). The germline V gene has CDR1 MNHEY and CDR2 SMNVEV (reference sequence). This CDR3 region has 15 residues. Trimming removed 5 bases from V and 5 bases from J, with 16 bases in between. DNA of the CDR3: TGTGCCAGCAGTATTAGCGTTGGGCTTAACAATGAGCAGTTCTTC. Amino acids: CASSISVGLNNEQFF.